This TCR beta chain was captured in a study of CD8+CD57+ T cells in acquired aplastic anemia. Genomic DNA was employed as the template in profiling TCR beta VDJ and CDR3. TCRdb re-called the reads with MiXCR, one entry per CDR3 protein. The table lists about 180,000 distinct CDR3 sequences, more than 45% of them singletons. The patients chosen for sequencing had shown expansion of CD8+CD57+ cells (detected by flow cytometry). Ten or more counts support this clonotype. This CDR3 region has 13 residues. Deletions cut 1 base from V and 6 bases from J, with 7 bases between. This chain links TRBV12-3 or TRBV12-4 with TRBJ1-5; D uncertain. The clonotype comes from a human donor with aplastic anemia. The sequenced material came from sorted CD4+, CD8+, or CD8+CD57+ T cells (not recorded which) from PBMCs. The CDR3 DNA sequence: TGTGCCAGCAGTTTAGGGACGGCTCAGCCCCAGCATTTT. It yields the protein CASSLGTAQPQHF.